Detailed here is one T cell receptor beta chain. This clone was seen just once. The antigen this receptor binds is unknown. No base-level quality is on record; no much larger clone is a single base apart. This sample was included in a study of long-term antiretroviral therapy in people with HIV (dated 2022 in TCRdb). As for the study more broadly: The earliest samples were collected approximately a decade before the 2015 WHO recommendation for immediate ART, a period when ART was typically delayed until CD4 counts fell. A retrospective serial study tested whether changes in peripheral blood TRB repertoire composition and diversity were associated with ART initiation and durable HIV suppression. A total of roughly 180 cryopreserved PBMC samples were contributed to the cohort by 30 adults with confirmed HIV infection, with samples collected serially over a mean of approximately six years (range 1-12). Of the roughly 31 participants with HIV, 10 to 11 were female. No cross-contamination during QIAcube processing was shown when test extractions of a monoclonal T-cell line were performed alongside 30 to 40 polyclonal samples.

Results and caveats for the whole study, not just this receptor: Inferences about post-ART repertoire changes are limited because no data were available on ART adherence, viral resistance or therapy changes. HIV repertoires had narrower CDR3 length ranges than controls, and the network structure suggested an antigen-experienced repertoire that shifted only slightly toward naive after ART. At every time point, the repertoire was dominated by expanded TRB clones first identified before ART initiation, although this dominance fluctuated and, in many PLHIV, declined after ART. Because pre-ART samples had limited cell numbers, profiling was done on unsorted PBMC rather than on sorted CD4+ and CD8+ T cells. The samples were dated from about 2004 to 2018, and the ART regimens that were used may be less effective than current ART regimens. Owing to limited PBMC availability, only the TCR beta chain was sequenced, without alpha chain pairing. Starting ART was linked to a significant rise in TRB diversity, yet even after long-term ART the diversity remained significantly lower than in transplant donor controls.

CDR3 length: 17 amino acids, cysteine to phenylalanine. The CDR3 DNA has 51 bases and is translated from base 1. V is reduced by 0 bases and J by 3 bases, leaving a spacing of 15 bases between them. The germline V gene encodes CDR1 LGHNA and CDR2 YSLEER. Participants were included only if at least one PBMC sample before ART initiation and at least two post-ART samples were available. All participants with HIV were treated in the United States of America. Before DNA extraction, cryopreserved samples containing 1-10 million PBMC were thawed and washed. At the time of the earliest PBMC sample, participants with HIV were aged between about 23 and 54 years. PBMC samples from each participant spanned 1-4 timepoints before ART initiation and 2-8 timepoints after ART initiation, with a median of 7 samples. For every participant, serial HIV viral load, CD4+ T-cell count, ART history and demographic data were obtained. Genomic DNA was extracted from unsorted PBMC with a Qiagen kit on a QIAcube, with processing performed in batches of 12 samples.

The immunoSEQ hsTCRB v3.0 assay was used at survey level resolution to sequence the TRB variable region. The targeted TRB sequencing depth was roughly 40,000-50,000 T-cell genomes per sample. An Illumina MiSeq with a v3 150-cycle kit was used to sequence the pooled TRB libraries. In the paper's pipeline: Analysis of repertoires was carried out in R inside a reproducible Nextflow workflow spanning QC, data transformation and analysis. LymphoSeq2, an R package for exploring AIRR-Seq data, was used to implement custom analyses. A few samples yielding fewer than 5000 total TRB sequences were excluded, leaving 150 to 200 analyzed HIV repertoires. Among the 200 or so HIV repertoires that were kept, around 60 were collected before ART initiation and 120 to 140 were collected after ART initiation. Repertoires were downsampled to 5000 TRB nucleotide sequences, and summary statistics were averaged over 100 downsampling iterations. The analysis kept only TRB sequences whose CDR3 regions were at least seven amino acids long. Two measures captured diversity: a Shannon entropy-derived clonality score and the Gini coefficient. In repertoire networks, the top 5000 CDR3 amino acid sequences were linked whenever an edit distance of one separated two sequences. Antigen specificity groups and MHC restriction were predicted for TRB CDR3 amino acid sequences with GLIPH2. To flag known associations with CMV, EBV, HIV or tissue antigens, CDR3 amino acid sequences were compared against VDJdb and McPAS-TCR. Pre-ART, post-ART and control groups were compared with Wilcoxon signed-rank tests and Holm-Bonferroni correction. Held by TCRdb, this immuneACCESS table contains in-frame sequences only and omits some clones. Under half of the omission traces to an unresolved V gene where checked; the cause of the rest is unknown. V and J calls and clone size are those listed in that table; D and trimming were worked out from the DNA. The sample includes some 21,000 clones, with 81% observed a single time. The biggest ten clones account for around 12% of the sample.

This TCR derives from a man in his forties or fifties with HIV. Sample: unsorted PBMCs, taken 0.1 years before starting antiretroviral therapy. The V and J segments used are TRBV4-3 and TRBJ2-4; the D region possibly corresponds to TRBD1 (6 bases align). In nucleotide form, the sequence is TGCGCCAGCAGCCAAGAAGGGCTACAGGGAAGCAAAAACATTCAGTACTTC. Its protein product is CASSQEGLQGSKNIQYF.